A single sample is the source of the 30 T cell receptor beta chains below, sequenced in a study of OX40 agonist ivuxolimab in advanced cancers. Data came from immunoSEQ multiplex PCR; TCRdb stores just in-frame clones and leaves some out. Here the sample spans 70,000 to 75,000 clones, 85% being singletons. Sequenced here: CD4+ or CD8+ T cells sorted from blood, sampled in a trial of the OX40 agonist ivuxolimab. Receptors originate from an adult with an advanced solid tumor such as melanoma, head and neck, liver or kidney cancer.

The gene calls are TRBV11-2 and TRBJ1-2, with unresolved D. CDR1 and CDR2 from the germline V gene are SGHAT and FQNNGV. V shed 2 bases and J shed 0 bases, with 10 bases lying between them. The CDR3 extends over 15 amino acids. The CDR3 DNA sequence: TGTGCCAGCAGCTTAAGCCCGGCTTCTAACTATGGCTACACCTTC. Protein sequence: CASSLSPASNYGYTF.

The gene calls are TRBV28 and TRBJ1-6; D remains ambiguous. Germline CDR1 and CDR2: MDHEN and SYDVKM. The CDR3 loop spans 17 amino acids. V lost 3 bases to trimming and J lost 8 bases, with 20 bases between them. CDR3 coding DNA: TGTGCCAGCAGTTTCCCAACAGATCTCCTTACCCATTCACCCCTCCACTTT. It specifies CASSFPTDLLTHSPLHF.

The rearrangement uses TRBV6-1 and TRBJ2-7; 7 positions match TRBD2. The ends lost 5 bases at V and 6 bases at J; junction bases unmatched: 13. Germline values: CDR1 MNHNS, CDR2 SASEGT. The CDR3 runs to 15 residues. The CDR3 sequence is CASSPPGLVNPEQYF. In DNA, the CDR3 is TGTGCCAGCAGTCCCCCCGGACTAGTTAATCCCGAGCAGTACTTC.

The rearrangement uses TRBV19 and TRBJ1-1; D not certain. In germline, CDR1 is LNHDA, CDR2 SQIVND (reference sequence). V was shortened by 3 bases and J by 1 base, with 6 bases between the two germline ends. CDR3 length: 13 amino acids. In DNA, the CDR3 is TGTGCCAGTAGTATGAAGGCGAACACTGAAGCTTTCTTT. Amino acid sequence: CASSMKANTEAFF.

This clone showed up just once. This rearrangement joins TRBV6-6 to TRBJ2-7, with TRBD2 matching over 10 bases. Unmatched junction bases numbered 5, after V lost 4 bases and J lost 2 bases. This CDR3 spans 15 amino acids. Germline CDR1 MNHNY, CDR2 SVGAGI (reference sequence). This CDR3 is CASSSPSGGTYEQYF. Here the CDR3 DNA reads TGTGCCAGCAGTTCCCCTAGCGGGGGCACCTACGAGCAGTACTTC.

J is TRBJ1-5 and V is TRBV28; no clear D. The CDR3 is 16 residues long. Trimming removed 1 base from V and 0 bases from J, with 10 bases in between. CDR1 is MDHEN, CDR2 SYDVKM, per germline. The CDR3 sequence is CASSLSSSVSNQPQHF. CDR3 DNA sequence: TGTGCCAGCAGTTTATCGAGCAGCGTTAGCAATCAGCCCCAGCATTTT.

This clone was observed once. This chain uses TRBV28 with TRBJ2-3, with 10 nucleotides matching TRBD2. Germline V gene data show CDR1 as MDHEN and CDR2 as SYDVKM. The CDR3 runs 16 residues. Unmatched junction bases numbered 8, after V lost 3 bases and J lost 5 bases. CDR3 in DNA: TGTGCCAGCAGTTTTGGAGTAGCGGGGGGTGTAGATACGCAGTATTTT. The encoded protein is CASSFGVAGGVDTQYF.

The chain joins TRBV19 to TRBJ2-7; TRBD1 matches 8 bases. Germline loops: CDR1 LNHDA, CDR2 SQIVND (reference sequence). Unmatched junction bases numbered 3, after V lost 5 bases and J lost 3 bases. The CDR3 covers 13 residues. CDR3 amino acids: CASSRTGLYEQYF. CDR3 DNA: TGTGCCAGTAGTCGGACAGGGCTCTACGAGCAGTACTTC. The full variable domain, with the rest looked up from reference TRBV19 and TRBJ2-7, is DGGITQSPKYLFRKEGQNVTLSCEQNLNHDAMYWYRQDPGQGLRLIYYSQIVNDFQKGDIAEGYSVSREKKESFPLTVTSAQKNPTAFYLCASSRTGLYEQYFGPGTRLTVT.

The V and J genes are TRBV4-3 and TRBJ1-2; D is possibly TRBD1 (5 bases). Trimming stripped 2 bases from V and 5 bases from J, with 15 bases between. The CDR3 extends over 15 amino acids. Germline V lookup: CDR1 LGHNA, CDR2 YSLEER. The DNA of the CDR3 is TGCGCCAGCAGCCAACAACAGGAGTGGGGGTATGGCTACACCTTC. Its protein product is CASSQQQEWGYGYTF.

The chain combines TRBV28 with TRBJ1-5; the match to TRBD1 covers 8 bases. The ends lost 4 bases at V and 4 bases at J; junction bases unmatched: 3. The CDR3 is 14 amino acids. Germline V CDR1 and CDR2: MDHEN, SYDVKM. The CDR3 region has the DNA TGTGCCAGCAGTTCAGGACAGGGTAATCAGCCCCAGCATTTT. It specifies CASSSGQGNQPQHF.

The chain links TRBV11-2 to TRBJ1-2; 10 nucleotides line up with TRBD1. From germline, CDR1 is SGHAT and CDR2 FQNNGV. V lost 4 bases and J lost 3; bases outside the gene matches: 8. There are 16 residues in the CDR3. The CDR3 coding sequence is TGTGCCAGCAGCTCCGGGACAGGGGTGCGCTACTATGGCTACACCTTC. As protein: CASSSGTGVRYYGYTF.

The chain recombines TRBV19 with TRBJ2-1; the D gene is possibly TRBD2 (6 bases). Trimming stripped 7 bases from V and 0 bases from J, with 13 bases between. CDR3 size: 15 residues. Germline CDR1 is LNHDA and CDR2 is SQIVND (reference sequence). The CDR3 DNA follows: TGTGCCAGTACCTCGCGGGGCAGCTCCTACAATGAGCAGTTCTTC. It codes for CASTSRGSSYNEQFF.

The chain is built from TRBV19 and TRBJ2-7, with 13 nucleotides matching TRBD2. The CDR3 consists of 14 residues. Germline V gene data show CDR1 as LNHDA and CDR2 as SQIVND (reference sequence). The V and J ends lost 4 bases and 6 bases, in that order; junction bases with no gene match: 3. CDR3 protein: CASSTGLAGAEQYF. DNA of the CDR3: TGTGCCAGTAGTACTGGACTAGCGGGAGCCGAGCAGTACTTC.

The chain couples TRBV19 to TRBJ1-1, with D unresolved. The CDR3 totals 13 residues. Trimming left V 8 bases short and J 2 bases short, with 12 bases between. Looked up from germline, CDR1 is LNHDA and CDR2 is SQIVND (reference sequence). CDR3 protein: CASGKGRNTEAFF. The CDR3 DNA is TGTGCCAGTGGAAAGGGCAGAAACACTGAAGCTTTCTTT.

The DNA for the CDR3 is TGTGCCAGCACCCGGAGGGAGGGCTTACTCTATGGCTACACCTTC. Translating it yields CASTRREGLLYGYTF. V gene TRBV7-9 combines with J gene TRBJ1-2; D is undetermined. Germline V gene data show CDR1 as SEHNR and CDR2 as FQNEAQ (reference sequence). Trimming pared 7 bases from V and 4 bases from J, leaving 19 bases between. This CDR3 spans 15 amino acids.

The chain combines TRBV2 with TRBJ1-5; D unclear. V lost 3 bases, J lost 1 base, and 7 bases lay in between. The germline CDR1 and CDR2 sequences are SNHLY and FYNNEI. CDR3 length equals 14 residues. In DNA form, the CDR3 reads TGTGCCAGCAGTGACCTGGCGAGCAATCAGCCCCAGCATTTT. It specifies CASSDLASNQPQHF.

J is TRBJ1-2 and V is TRBV4-2; D may be TRBD1 (5 bases). This CDR3 is built from 14 residues. The ends were cut back, 0 bases at V and 2 bases at J, with 7 bases in the middle. Germline V lookup: CDR1 LGHNA, CDR2 YNFKEQ. The chain's CDR3 is CASSQDRDNYGYTF. CDR3 bases: TGTGCCAGCAGCCAAGATCGGGACAACTATGGCTACACCTTC.

V and J are TRBV5-5 and TRBJ1-1, with D possibly matching TRBD1 (5 bases). Between the trimmed V and J ends, which lost 0 bases and 2 bases, there was a span of 8 bases. The CDR3 sequence is 14 residues long. Per the germline V gene, CDR1 is SGHKS and CDR2 is YYEKEE (reference sequence). Written as DNA, the CDR3 is TGTGCCAGCAGCTTGGCGACAGATAACACTGAAGCTTTCTTT. It translates to CASSLATDNTEAFF.

The DNA for the CDR3 is TGTGCCTGGAGTGTAGGGGGTTCACCCCTCCACTTT. This encodes CAWSVGGSPLHF. The chain carries TRBV30 and TRBJ1-6; tentatively, D is TRBD1 (6 bases). CDR1 is GTSNPN and CDR2 is SVGIG in the germline V gene (reference sequence). Trimming pared 0 bases from V and 9 bases from J, leaving 6 bases between. The CDR3 contains 12 residues.

The genes are TRBV19 and TRBJ1-5; possible D gene TRBD1, 5 bases. V was shortened by 0 bases and J by 0 bases, with 9 bases between the two germline ends. The CDR3 is 16 amino acids. In germline, CDR1 is LNHDA, CDR2 SQIVND (reference sequence). The CDR3 loop is CASSIDRGGSNQPQHF. Here the CDR3 DNA reads TGTGCCAGTAGTATAGATCGTGGGGGTAGCAATCAGCCCCAGCATTTT.

CDR3 sequence: CASSEPRPTEAFF. The CDR3 region has the DNA TGTGCCAGCAGTGAACCCCGACCTACTGAAGCTTTCTTT. The rearrangement uses TRBV2 and TRBJ1-1; D unclear. Germline CDR1 and CDR2: SNHLY and FYNNEI. The CDR3 runs to 13 residues. V lost 2 bases, J lost 5 bases, and 9 bases lay in between.

The chain has TRBV11-2 and TRBJ2-1; tentative D call: TRBD2 (6 bases). This CDR3 comprises 14 residues. Germline V gene data show CDR1 as SGHAT and CDR2 as FQNNGV. V was trimmed by 0 bases and J by 7 bases, leaving 10 bases between them. For the CDR3, the DNA is TGTGCCAGCAGCTTAGATAGTGCGGGAAATGAGCAGTTCTTC. It is translated as CASSLDSAGNEQFF.

The gene calls are TRBV19 and TRBJ2-7, with 7 bases identical to TRBD1. After removal of 5 bases from V and 0 bases from J, the junction contained 4 bases not matched to a gene. The CDR3 spans 14 residues. CDR1 is LNHDA and CDR2 is SQIVND in the germline V gene (reference sequence). The CDR3, as DNA: TGTGCCAGTAGTGACAGGGTCATCTCCTACGAGCAGTACTTC. Its protein is CASSDRVISYEQYF.

This sequence joins TRBV7-9 and TRBJ1-1; D uncertain. Trimming removed 4 bases from V and 5 bases from J, with 8 bases in between. Germline V gene lookup returns CDR1 SEHNR and CDR2 FQNEAQ (reference sequence). This CDR3 region has 12 residues. DNA of the CDR3: TGTGCCAGCAGCTCCGAGGCAACTGAAGCTTTCTTT. It yields the protein CASSSEATEAFF.

The CDR3 DNA is TGTGCCAGCAACTCAAGGGGGCTGGGAAACATTCAGTACTTC. Residues: CASNSRGLGNIQYF. This rearrangement joins TRBV5-8 to TRBJ2-4; 7 nucleotides line up with TRBD1. Germline values: CDR1 SGHTS, CDR2 YDEGEE. The CDR3 is made up of 14 amino acids. The ends lost 6 bases at V and 6 bases at J; junction bases unmatched: 9.

The chain carries TRBV2 and TRBJ1-5; perhaps TRBD1 as D (5 bases). V was shortened by 3 bases and J by 7 bases, with 10 bases between the two germline ends. Germline CDR1 SNHLY, CDR2 FYNNEI. The CDR3 sequence is 13 residues long. CDR3 protein: CASSDGGDQPQHF. In DNA, the CDR3 is TGTGCCAGCAGTGATGGGGGGGACCAGCCCCAGCATTTT.

CDR3: CASSRQLNTEAFF. CDR3 DNA sequence: TGCGCCAGCAGCCGACAGCTGAACACTGAAGCTTTCTTT. The chain uses TRBV4-1 and TRBJ1-1, with a possible D match to TRBD1 (5 bases). This CDR3 region has 13 residues. Trimming stripped 4 bases from V and 0 bases from J, with 6 bases between. Germline V gives CDR1 MGHRA, CDR2 YSYEKL.

V usage is TRBV11-2 and J usage is TRBJ2-7, with 12 bases fitting TRBD2. CDR1 and CDR2 (germline): SGHAT, FQNNGV. This CDR3 region has 14 residues. The J segment lost 3 bases and the V segment lost 4 bases, leaving 1 base of the junction unmatched. The chain's CDR3 is CASSSLAGGYEQYF. The CDR3 region has the DNA TGTGCCAGCAGCTCACTAGCGGGAGGCTACGAGCAGTACTTC. Filled out from reference TRBV11-2 and TRBJ2-7, the complete variable domain reads EAGVAQSPRYKIIEKRQSVAFWCNPISGHATLYWYQQILGQGPKLLIQFQNNGVVDDSQLPKDRFSAERLKGVDSTLKIQPAKLEDSAVYLCASSSLAGGYEQYFGPGTRLTVT.

The rearrangement joins TRBV7-2 to TRBJ1-1, with 7 bases aligning to TRBD1. V shed 1 base, J shed 10 bases, and the junction held 6 bases outside the gene matches. Germline CDR1 SGHTA, CDR2 FQGNSA. The CDR3 spans 13 residues. DNA of the CDR3: TGTGCCAGCAGCTTAGACCGGGACAGAGGAGCTTTCTTT. It specifies CASSLDRDRGAFF.

This clone has only one observation. The CDR3 loop is CASSPHDYEQYF. The CDR3 DNA sequence: TGCGCCAGCAGCCCGCACGACTACGAGCAGTACTTC. The rearrangement uses TRBV5-1 and TRBJ2-7; D is unresolved. The CDR3 contains 12 residues. Germline CDR1 is SGHRS and CDR2 is YFSETQ. V lost 4 bases and J lost 3, with 8 bases in between.